This TCR beta chain appears in the sequencing data of a study of identifying expanded T cells in peripheral blood. Whole-study results and caveats: Clone count variance between approximately 2-week samples rose with total template count. Technical replicates showed roughly 1.2 changed clones; two weeks about 16.4; four weeks 19.

Clones were sequenced by immunoSEQ multiplex PCR, and TCRdb holds only the in-frame ones, with some missing. The sample shows more than 65,000 clones, 89% of them seen only once. This CDR3 contains 15 residues. The V and J ends lost 0 bases and 0 bases respectively, with 9 bases between them. CDR1 is SGHRS, CDR2 YFSETQ, per germline. Turning to this clone: The antigen is undetermined.

No infections or other immune events were documented during collection. Sequenced: blood. The source of this sequence is a person aged 18 to 75 in good health. The chain has TRBV5-1 and TRBJ1-1; D is undetermined. The chain's CDR3 is CASSLADTLNTEAFF. The CDR3 DNA sequence: TGCGCCAGCAGCTTGGCAGACACCTTGAACACTGAAGCTTTCTTT.